This TCR beta chain was documented in a study of PD-L1 blockade in urothelial cancer. Sample time point: peripheral blood 6 weeks after treatment start. The germline gives CDR1 SGHTA, CDR2 FQGTGA. The V and J ends lost 4 bases and 8 bases respectively, with 6 bases between them. CDR3 length: 11 amino acids. The table came from immunoSEQ multiplex PCR; TCRdb's copy has only in-frame clones and leaves some out. The sample consists of tens of thousands of clones, roughly 86% of them appearing once. The sample consisted of PBMCs, taken around atezolizumab (anti-PD-L1) treatment. The rearrangement uses TRBV7-3 and TRBJ2-1, with D hard to call. The receptor's source is a man in his sixties with urothelial cancer. The CDR3 DNA reads as TGTGCCAGCAGCTCTAACTATGAGCAGTTCTTC. This encodes CASSSNYEQFF.